The clone carrying this T cell receptor (beta chain) was seen at least ten times. Its cognate antigen is unknown. This specimen belongs to a study of cytomegalovirus exposure and HLA in healthy donors. Study-level results: It was reported that the classifier diagnosed cytomegalovirus status with high specificity and sensitivity in both the original and validation cohorts.

Clones were sequenced by immunoSEQ multiplex PCR, and TCRdb holds only the in-frame ones, with some missing. The sample includes fewer than 400,000 clones, over 75% of them seen just once. This CDR3 has 16 residues. In germline, CDR1 is MGHRA, CDR2 YSYEKL. V shed 0 bases and J shed 4 bases, with 12 bases lying between them. Source material: PBMCs. The chain joins TRBV4-1 to TRBJ2-2; possible D gene TRBD2, 5 bases. This sequence originates from a man aged 30-40 years in good health and CMV-seronegative. CDR3 sequence: CASSQEEGWSTGELFF. The DNA of the CDR3 is TGCGCCAGCAGCCAAGAAGAGGGCTGGTCCACCGGGGAGCTGTTTTTT.